These 9 T cell receptor beta chains were sequenced from one sample in a study of T-cell reconstitution after alpha-beta-depleted transplantation in children. This sample's TCRbeta library carried unique molecular identifier barcodes. TCRdb passed the PCR reads through MiXCR, listing each CDR3 protein once. The sample lists about 980,000 distinct CDR3 sequences, about 29% seen once, with approximately 30% in the top ten. Sequenced material: PBMCs, mostly from graft donor cells, taken 360 days after TCRalphabeta/CD19-depleted stem cell transplant. The receptors derive from a boy in the first two years of life who had a stem cell transplant for SCID, so the T cells may come from the graft donor.

The genes are TRBV5-1 and TRBJ2-7; D not resolved. CDR1 is SGHRS, CDR2 YFSETQ, per germline. The CDR3 loop spans 15 amino acids. Trimming removed 5 bases at V and 0 bases at J, with 15 bases between. The CDR3 sequence: CASRGGGKSSYEQYF. In nucleotides, the CDR3 is TGCGCCAGCAGGGGTGGCGGAAAGAGCTCCTACGAGCAGTACTTC.

The chain couples TRBV3-1 to TRBJ1-1; D is uncertain. The length of the CDR3 is 16 residues. V was pared by 2 bases and J by 1 base, with 14 bases between. The germline V gene encodes CDR1 LGHDT and CDR2 YNNKEL (reference sequence). CDR3 protein: CASSQRETWANTEAFF. CDR3 DNA: TGTGCCAGCAGCCAACGAGAGACATGGGCGAACACTGAAGCTTTCTTT.

The chain links TRBV5-1 to TRBJ2-2, with no clear D. The ends were cut back, 6 bases at V and 1 base at J, with 10 bases in the middle. The length of the CDR3 is 14 residues. Germline V gene data show CDR1 as SGHRS and CDR2 as YFSETQ. DNA for the CDR3: TGCGCCAGCAAATCGCACCTGAACACCGGGGAGCTGTTTTTT. Translation: CASKSHLNTGELFF.

This chain joins TRBV20-1 and TRBJ2-7; D tentatively fits TRBD1 or TRBD2 (5 bases each). Trimming left V 0 bases short and J 1 base short, with 19 bases between. Germline values: CDR1 DFQATT, CDR2 SNEGSKA (reference sequence). The CDR3 extends over 17 amino acids. The CDR3: CSAREIRSGTASYEQYF. The CDR3 nucleotides are TGCAGTGCTAGAGAGATACGTTCCGGGACGGCATCCTACGAGCAGTACTTC.

J is TRBJ2-2 and V is TRBV12-3 or TRBV12-4, with D unresolved. Trimming left V 4 bases short and J 0 bases short, with 6 bases between. There are 14 residues in the CDR3. In DNA, the CDR3 is TGTGCCAGCAGTTACAGATCGAACACCGGGGAGCTGTTTTTT. It codes for CASSYRSNTGELFF.

This chain links TRBV20-1 with TRBJ2-3, with 9 bases matching TRBD2. Trimming at V came to 3 bases and at J to 1 base, leaving 5 bases not matched to a gene. CDR1 is DFQATT, CDR2 SNEGSKA, per germline (reference sequence). CDR3 length: 15 amino acids. The CDR3 is CSARGRGGRTDTQYF. Here the CDR3 DNA reads TGCAGTGCTAGGGGGCGGGGGGGCCGCACAGATACGCAGTATTTT.

This clonotype was counted at least ten times. The V gene is TRBV12-3 or TRBV12-4, the J gene TRBJ2-3; 7 nucleotides line up with TRBD2. There are 15 residues in the CDR3. J gave up 3 bases and V 6 bases, and 9 bases lay outside the gene matches. This chain's CDR3 is CASSLGQGGTDTQYF. CDR3 in DNA: TGTGCCAGCAGCTTGGGTCAGGGAGGGACAGATACGCAGTATTTT.

V gene TRBV20-1 combines with J gene TRBJ2-7; D possibly uses TRBD1 or TRBD2 (8 bases each). Germline V gene lookup returns CDR1 DFQATT and CDR2 SNEGSKA (reference sequence). The CDR3 is made up of 15 amino acids. V lost 3 bases, J lost 2 bases, and 17 bases lay in between. The CDR3 loop reads CSASPGGGGTYEQYF. CDR3 nucleotides: TGCAGTGCTAGTCCAGGGGGCGGGGGGACCTACGAGCAGTACTTC.

The chain joins TRBV12-3 or TRBV12-4 to TRBJ1-5; the D gene is possibly TRBD1 (5 bases). The CDR3 has 15 amino acids. The V and J ends lost 3 bases and 1 base respectively, with 10 bases between them. The DNA of the CDR3 is TGTGCCAGCAGTTTGGAGGGGCAGAGCAATCAGCCCCAGCATTTT. This encodes CASSLEGQSNQPQHF.